The present entry profiles one TCR beta chain with its context. Ten or more counts support this clone. Its binding antigen is unknown. One base away there is no much larger clone; base qualities are not given. The library came from PCR. TCRdb shows the sequencer as Illumina HiSeq 4000. High-throughput sequencing was used to profile the TCR beta-chain CDR3 region of each patient. From the authors' description of their analysis: The researchers built a classifier to tell apart papillary thyroid cancer patients with distant metastasis, based on CDR3 differences among clinicopathological groups. The Shannon index was used to measure repertoire diversity, and the Morisita-Horn index was used to measure how similar tumor and blood repertoires were. The public reads were reanalyzed by TCRdb: fastp trimming at Q25, MiXCR alignment, in-frame beta chains only. The V and J calls here are based on TCRdb, not the publication. This sample gives fewer than 25,000 clones in total; 16% of them show up just once. More than 9% of the sample is in the top ten clones.

The sample comes from a study of metastatic and nonmetastatic thyroid tumors (dated by TCRdb to 2018 to 2020). Background on the whole study: Repertoires from peripheral blood and from tumor or nodule tissue samples of malignant and benign thyroid patients were compared.

The germline V gene supplies CDR1 SQVTM and CDR2 ANQGSEA. V gives up 0 bases and J gives up 4 bases, and the segment between their germline ends measures 11 bases. The CDR3 starts with the cysteine, ends with the phenylalanine, and has 14 residues. Only the CDR3 DNA stays, 42 bases, in frame from base 1. No treatment had been received by any patient before thyroid surgery. Patient clinical samples collected from about 2012 to 2019 were retrospectively analysed using T-cell receptor beta sequencing. Overall results and qualifications from the work: TCR beta diversity was reported as significantly higher in malignant tumors than in benign nodules, in both blood and tumor samples.

The sequence was obtained from a female donor with papillary thyroid cancer or a benign thyroid nodule (not recorded which). Some clones in this sample may be carry-over from other donors' samples. In this chain, TRBV29-1 is recombined with TRBJ2-3, with the D segment identity uncertain. Sequencing was carried out using tumor tissue. The CDR3 corresponds to CSVEDRMGADTQYF. The nucleotide sequence reads TGCAGCGTTGAAGACAGGATGGGCGCAGATACGCAGTATTTT.